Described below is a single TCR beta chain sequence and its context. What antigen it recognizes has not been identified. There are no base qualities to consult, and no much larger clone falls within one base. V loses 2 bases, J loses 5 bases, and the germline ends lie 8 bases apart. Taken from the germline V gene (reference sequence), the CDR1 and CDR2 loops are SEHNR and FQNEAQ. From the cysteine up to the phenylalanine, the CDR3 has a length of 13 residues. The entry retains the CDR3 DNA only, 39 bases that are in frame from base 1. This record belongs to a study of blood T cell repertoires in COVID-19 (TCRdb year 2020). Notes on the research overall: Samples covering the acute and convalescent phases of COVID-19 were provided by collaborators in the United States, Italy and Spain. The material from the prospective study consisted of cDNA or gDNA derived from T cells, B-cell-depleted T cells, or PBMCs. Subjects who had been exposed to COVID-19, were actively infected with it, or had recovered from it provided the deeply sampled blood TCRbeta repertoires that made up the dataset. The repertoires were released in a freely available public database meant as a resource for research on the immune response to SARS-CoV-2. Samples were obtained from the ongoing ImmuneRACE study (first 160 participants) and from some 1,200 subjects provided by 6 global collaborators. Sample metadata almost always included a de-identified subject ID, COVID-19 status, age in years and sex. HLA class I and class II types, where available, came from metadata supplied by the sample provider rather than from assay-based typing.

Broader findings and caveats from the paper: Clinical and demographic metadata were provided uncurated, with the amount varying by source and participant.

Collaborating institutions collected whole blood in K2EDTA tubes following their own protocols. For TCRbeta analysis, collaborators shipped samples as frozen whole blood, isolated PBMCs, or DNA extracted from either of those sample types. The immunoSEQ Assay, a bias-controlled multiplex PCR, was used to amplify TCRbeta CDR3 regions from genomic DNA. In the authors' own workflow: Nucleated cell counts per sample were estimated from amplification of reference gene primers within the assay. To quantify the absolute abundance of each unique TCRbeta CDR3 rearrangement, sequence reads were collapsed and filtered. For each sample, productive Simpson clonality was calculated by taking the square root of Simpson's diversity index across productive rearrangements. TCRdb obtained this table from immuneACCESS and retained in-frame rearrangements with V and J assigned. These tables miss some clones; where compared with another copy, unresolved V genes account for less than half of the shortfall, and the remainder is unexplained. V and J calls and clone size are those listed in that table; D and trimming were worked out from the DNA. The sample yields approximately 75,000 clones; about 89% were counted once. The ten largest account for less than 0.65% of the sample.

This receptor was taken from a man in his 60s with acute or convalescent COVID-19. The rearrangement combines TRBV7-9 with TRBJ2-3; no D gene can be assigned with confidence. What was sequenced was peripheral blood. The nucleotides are TGTGCCAGCAGCTTAAACAGTGGAGATACGCAGTATTTT. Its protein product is CASSLNSGDTQYF.